Listed below are T cell receptor beta chains from one sample, sequenced in a study of blood T cell repertoires in COVID-19. Profiling relied on immunoSEQ multiplex PCR, and the TCRdb table lists in-frame clones only, not all of them. The sample consists of about 82,000 clones, about 85% of them appearing once. Sequenced input: peripheral blood. These receptors all stem from a man older than 75 with active or convalescent COVID-19. Each CDR3 is given with its conserved first and last residue.

J: TRBJ2-5
V: TRBV2
CDR3: CASNRGSGAARETQYF

J: TRBJ2-1
V: TRBV18
CDR3: CASSTLGDRGTYNEQFF

J: TRBJ2-1
V: TRBV24-1
CDR3: CATSDRQGSYNEQFF

J: TRBJ1-5
V: TRBV5-8
CDR3: CASSLRSGYSNQPQHF

J: TRBJ2-2
V: TRBV7-2
CDR3: CASIAMVIGELFF

J: TRBJ1-2
V: TRBV30
CDR3: CAWSVRLGAGDYGYTF

J: TRBJ1-2
V: TRBV3-1/TRBV3-2
CDR3: CASSRYSSPWGGYTF

J: TRBJ2-2
V: TRBV11-2
CDR3: CASSSHRGTTGELFF

J: TRBJ2-1
V: TRBV11-3
CDR3: CASSLGRGRHYNEQFF

J: TRBJ2-5
V: TRBV5-1
CDR3: CASSLGPGSQETQYF

J: TRBJ2-1
V: TRBV9
CDR3: CASSATSAGHEQFF

J: TRBJ2-1
V: TRBV5-1
CDR3: CASSTGTGGYNEQFF

J: TRBJ1-2
V: TRBV5-6
CDR3: CASSLGQGADGYTF

J: TRBJ2-5
V: TRBV2
CDR3: CARKDRGQQETQYF

J: TRBJ1-5
V: TRBV5-5
CDR3: CASSRSQGSNQPQHF

J: TRBJ1-5
V: TRBV10-3
CDR3: CAISDAGNQPQHF

J: TRBJ1-1
V: TRBV29-1
CDR3: CSGHRGPDTEAFF

J: TRBJ1-4
V: TRBV24-1
CDR3: CATSESGQLNEKLFF

J: TRBJ2-2
V: TRBV19
CDR3: CASRDAGGTGELFF

J: TRBJ2-3
V: TRBV6-5
CDR3: CASSSGLDTQYF

J: TRBJ2-3
V: TRBV3-1/TRBV3-2
CDR3: CASSQGASGRASDTQYF

J: TRBJ2-1
V: TRBV7-2
CDR3: CASSLAQGAYNEQFF

J: TRBJ1-6
V: TRBV6-2/TRBV6-3
CDR3: CASSSRTVSGNSPLHF

J: TRBJ2-1
V: TRBV24-1
CDR3: CATSDSLAGSYNEQFF

J: TRBJ1-4
V: TRBV18
CDR3: CASSRDSRDEKLFF

J: TRBJ2-3
V: TRBV7-6
CDR3: CASSAGLAGSGIDTQYF

J: TRBJ2-5
V: TRBV2
CDR3: CASSEGTGGRETQYF

J: TRBJ1-5
V: TRBV2
CDR3: CASSRDRARNQPQHF

J: TRBJ2-5
V: TRBV11-3
CDR3: CASSPTGHPREETQYF

J: TRBJ1-4
V: TRBV24-1
CDR3: CATSEGRGATNEKLFF

J: TRBJ2-1
V: TRBV30
CDR3: CAGGGTSGYNEQFF

J: TRBJ2-3
V: TRBV7-9
CDR3: CASSPGLADFTDTQYF

J: TRBJ1-6
V: TRBV21-1
CDR3: CASSKAQDSNSPLHF

J: TRBJ1-1
V: TRBV30
CDR3: CAWSPTGNTEAFF

J: TRBJ2-5
V: TRBV5-1
CDR3: CASSLLLAEGDQYF

J: TRBJ2-3
V: TRBV10-1
CDR3: CASTHSLSTDTQYF

J: TRBJ2-3
V: TRBV27
CDR3: CASSAGRPGLAGGTDTQYF

J: TRBJ1-6
V: TRBV6-5
CDR3: CASSLDRTPLSPLHF

J: TRBJ1-6
V: TRBV5-1
CDR3: CASSLEQYDSPLHF

J: TRBJ1-2
V: TRBV28
CDR3: CASTTGGKGRGYTF

J: TRBJ1-1
V: TRBV3-1/TRBV3-2
CDR3: CASSQAESNTEAFF

J: TRBJ1-5
V: TRBV19
CDR3: CASNQYNQPQHF

J: TRBJ2-4
V: TRBV16
CDR3: CASSPRAASHIQYF

J: TRBJ1-2
V: TRBV6-1
CDR3: CASSDPLYGYTF

J: TRBJ1-6
V: TRBV27
CDR3: CATRRTTVYNSPLHF

J: TRBJ2-1
V: TRBV10-1
CDR3: CASSEWRDPRGEQFF

J: TRBJ1-4
V: TRBV7-2
CDR3: CASSALGATNEKLFF

J: TRBJ2-3
V: TRBV29-1
CDR3: CSVGSADTDTQYF

J: TRBJ2-3
V: TRBV9
CDR3: CASSVTSGGADTQYF

J: TRBJ2-1
V: TRBV9
CDR3: CASSVAGGGHNEQFF

J: TRBJ2-1
V: TRBV6-2/TRBV6-3
CDR3: CASSRQGMSAYNEQFF

J: TRBJ1-4
V: TRBV5-1
CDR3: CASSLQSTNEKLFF

J: TRBJ1-3
V: TRBV5-1
CDR3: CASSFGQSDTGNTIYF

J: TRBJ2-1
V: TRBV19
CDR3: CASSMASGYNEQFF

J: TRBJ2-3
V: TRBV18
CDR3: CASSPGLQADTQYF